This entry lists 14 T cell receptor beta chains sequenced from one sample in a study of shared clonotypes between healthy human individuals. TCRdb's table, derived via immunoSEQ multiplex PCR, lists solely in-frame clones and lacks some. The table shows approximately 2.5 million clones, with 90% to 95% occurring only once. Sequencing used naive CD4+ T cells from PBMCs. The subset is: CD45RA+ positively selected. The receptors were gathered from a man aged 18 to 29 in good health. Some clones in this sample may be carry-over from other donors' samples.

V usage is TRBV30 and J usage is TRBJ2-7; D is undetermined. Trimming stripped 5 bases from V and 0 bases from J, with 11 bases between. Germline V lookup: CDR1 GTSNPN, CDR2 SVGIG (reference sequence). This CDR3 is built from 13 residues. CDR3 residues: CAWGRTDSYEQYF. Here the CDR3 DNA reads TGTGCCTGGGGACGGACGGACTCCTACGAGCAGTACTTC.

Details on this clone: Other DNA sequences in the same sample also yield this CDR3. The V call is TRBV5-1, the J call TRBJ2-5; tentative D call: TRBD1 (6 bases). Trimming shortened V by 4 bases and J by 0 bases, and 10 bases separated the two germline ends. Germline V gene sequence: CDR1 SGHRS, CDR2 YFSETQ. The CDR3 contains 14 residues. The CDR3 sequence is CASSRGQNQETQYF. The CDR3 DNA reads TGCGCCAGCAGCCGAGGACAGAACCAAGAGACCCAGTACTTC. The whole variable domain, remainder taken from reference TRBV5-1 and TRBJ2-5, is KAGVTQTPRYLIKTRGQQVTLSCSPISGHRSVSWYQQTPGQGLQFLFEYFSETQRNKGNFPGRFSGRQFSNSRSEMNVSTLELGDSALYLCASSRGQNQETQYFGPGTRLLVL.

This chain uses TRBV9 with TRBJ2-7; D gene ambiguous. Germline V gene sequence: CDR1 SGDLS, CDR2 YYNGEE. Trimming cost V 0 bases and J 0 bases, with 13 bases left between them. This CDR3 spans 16 amino acids. In nucleotides, the CDR3 is TGTGCCAGCAGCGTAGATCCAGGCCTGAGCTCCTACGAGCAGTACTTC. Translating gives CASSVDPGLSSYEQYF.

The V gene is TRBV19, the J gene TRBJ1-1; 10 bases are shared with TRBD1. V lost 7 bases to trimming and J lost 4 bases; unmatched junction nucleotides: 6. The CDR3 spans 14 residues. CDR1 LNHDA and CDR2 SQIVND come from the germline V gene (reference sequence). CDR3 bases: TGTGCCAGTAACCGGGACAGGGGCACCACTGAAGCTTTCTTT. Protein: CASNRDRGTTEAFF. The entire variable domain, with the rest obtained from reference TRBV19 and TRBJ1-1, is as follows: DGGITQSPKYLFRKEGQNVTLSCEQNLNHDAMYWYRQDPGQGLRLIYYSQIVNDFQKGDIAEGYSVSREKKESFPLTVTSAQKNPTAFYLCASNRDRGTTEAFFGQGTRLTVV.

The chain has TRBV28 and TRBJ1-2, with TRBD1 identical over 10 bases. The CDR3 runs 14 residues. V lost 6 bases and J lost 6; bases outside the gene matches: 7. Germline values: CDR1 MDHEN, CDR2 SYDVKM. The CDR3: CASSRGQGRDGYTF. CDR3 DNA: TGTGCCAGCAGCCGGGGACAGGGGCGGGATGGCTACACCTTC.

The chain carries TRBV28 and TRBJ2-7, with 8 bases aligning to TRBD2. Trimming at V came to 5 bases and at J to 4 bases, leaving 7 bases not matched to a gene. This CDR3 is 14 amino acids long. CDR1 and CDR2 (germline): MDHEN, SYDVKM. CDR3: CASSNSGSIYEQYF. DNA for the CDR3: TGTGCCAGCAGTAACAGCGGGAGCATTTACGAGCAGTACTTC.

With respect to this clone: This sample also contains other DNA sequences that code for the same CDR3. This CDR3 reads CASSLEAGNTEAFF. CDR3 bases: TGCGCCAGCAGCTTGGAAGCGGGTAACACTGAAGCTTTCTTT. The chain uses TRBV5-1 and TRBJ1-1; D not resolved. The CDR3 loop spans 14 amino acids. CDR1 and CDR2 (germline): SGHRS, YFSETQ. V was trimmed by 0 bases and J by 2 bases, leaving 8 bases between them.

The V gene is TRBV18, the J gene TRBJ1-5, with D tentatively TRBD1 (6 bases). Between the trimmed V and J ends, which lost 1 base and 1 base, there was a span of 14 bases. From germline, CDR1 is KGHSH and CDR2 LQKENI. The CDR3 totals 17 residues. The CDR3 DNA reads TGTGCCAGCTCACCACTGTCGGTACAGGGAAGCAATCAGCCCCAGCATTTT. Its translation is CASSPLSVQGSNQPQHF.

The chain combines TRBV10-2 with TRBJ2-3; 9 bases agree with TRBD2. The CDR3 sequence is 18 residues long. Unmatched junction bases numbered 12, after V lost 4 bases and J lost 1 base. Looked up from germline, CDR1 is WSHSY and CDR2 is SAAADI. The CDR3 sequence: CASSGVVRRTSGTDTQYF. CDR3 bases: TGCGCCAGCAGTGGAGTGGTGAGAAGGACTAGCGGCACAGATACGCAGTATTTT.

This chain uses TRBV7-3 with TRBJ2-4; TRBD1 is a possible D gene (5 bases). The germline V gene has CDR1 SGHTA and CDR2 FQGTGA. V was shortened by 2 bases and J by 5 bases, with 10 bases between the two germline ends. The CDR3 is made up of 14 amino acids. The DNA for the CDR3 is TGTGCCAGCAGCTTAGACAGAGCTGAAAACATTCAGTACTTC. Translation gives CASSLDRAENIQYF.

The gene calls are TRBV11-3 and TRBJ2-5, with no clear D. The V gene's germline CDR1 is SGHNT and CDR2 YENEEA. There are 15 residues in the CDR3. Trimming left V 1 base short and J 4 bases short, with 13 bases between. The CDR3 sequence: CASSLVQGMGETQYF. For the CDR3, the DNA is TGTGCCAGCAGCTTAGTACAAGGGATGGGAGAGACCCAGTACTTC.

The CDR3 DNA reads as TGTGCCAGCAGCTCGGGACAGGGACCCTACGAGCAGTACTTC. It specifies CASSSGQGPYEQYF. J is TRBJ2-7 and V is TRBV13, with 9 positions matching TRBD1. V trimming: 4 bases; J trimming: 2 bases; junction bases outside the gene matches: 3. Looked up from germline, CDR1 is PRHDT and CDR2 is FYEKMQ (reference sequence). The CDR3 covers 14 residues.

This sequence joins TRBV5-1 and TRBJ1-3, with 7 nucleotides matching TRBD1. Trimming removed 0 bases from V and 4 bases from J; junction bases left unmatched: 7. Looked up from germline, CDR1 is SGHRS and CDR2 is YFSETQ. CDR3 size: 16 residues. The CDR3 here is CASSLAGTAHGNTIYF. The CDR3 DNA reads TGCGCCAGCAGCTTGGCGGGGACAGCCCACGGAAACACCATATATTTT. The variable domain in full, completed from reference TRBV5-1 and TRBJ1-3, reads KAGVTQTPRYLIKTRGQQVTLSCSPISGHRSVSWYQQTPGQGLQFLFEYFSETQRNKGNFPGRFSGRQFSNSRSEMNVSTLELGDSALYLCASSLAGTAHGNTIYFGEGSWLTVV.

V usage is TRBV2 and J usage is TRBJ2-3; D uncertain. Germline V gives CDR1 SNHLY, CDR2 FYNNEI. CDR3 length: 14 amino acids. Trimming left V 5 bases short and J 0 bases short, with 9 bases between. CDR3 in DNA: TGTGCCAGCAGTTGGTCTAGTAGCACAGATACGCAGTATTTT. Protein sequence: CASSWSSSTDTQYF.